The subject of this entry is one T cell receptor beta chain. As yet, its antigen is unknown. The sample belongs to a study of ipilimumab plus nivolumab after autologous stem cell transplantation. Study-wide background: Typical patient got roughly 5 ipilimumab doses and 7 or 8 nivolumab doses (median). The DLBCL group included primary refractory and relapsed cases. General study findings and limits: Per the authors, repertoire, Treg and microbiota data justify further study.

Assay used: immunoSEQ multiplex PCR; TCRdb lists only in-frame clones, some missing. Among some 15,000 clones, over 75% were seen once, and the ten largest hold approximately 19%. Patients got ipilimumab 1 mg/kg beginning 14 to 28 days post-transplant. CDR1 MNHNY and CDR2 SVGAGI come from the germline V gene (reference sequence). Losses at the gene ends were 2 bases for V and 7 bases for J; bases not matched to a gene: 5. The CDR3 sequence is 14 residues long. The sequenced sample was PBMCs, obtained in a trial of ipilimumab plus nivolumab as post-transplant consolidation. This chain joins TRBV6-6 and TRBJ2-1, with 7 bases identical to TRBD2. The TCR was taken from a male donor with diffuse large B-cell lymphoma. DNA of the CDR3: TGTGCCAGCAGTTACGGAGGGACTAAGAATGAGCAGTTCTTC. This codes for CASSYGGTKNEQFF.